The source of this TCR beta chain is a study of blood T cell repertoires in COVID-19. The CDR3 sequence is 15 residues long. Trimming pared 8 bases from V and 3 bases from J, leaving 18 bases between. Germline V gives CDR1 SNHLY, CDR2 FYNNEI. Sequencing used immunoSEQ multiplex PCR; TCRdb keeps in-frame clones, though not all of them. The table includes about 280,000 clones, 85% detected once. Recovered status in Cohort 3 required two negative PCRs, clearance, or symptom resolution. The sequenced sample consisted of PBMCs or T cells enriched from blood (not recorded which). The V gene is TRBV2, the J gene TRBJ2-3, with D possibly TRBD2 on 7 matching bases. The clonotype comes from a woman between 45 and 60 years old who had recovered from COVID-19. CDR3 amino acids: CASEGGLPRTDTQYF. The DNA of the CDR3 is TGTGCCAGCGAGGGGGGGCTTCCCCGGACAGATACGCAGTATTTT.